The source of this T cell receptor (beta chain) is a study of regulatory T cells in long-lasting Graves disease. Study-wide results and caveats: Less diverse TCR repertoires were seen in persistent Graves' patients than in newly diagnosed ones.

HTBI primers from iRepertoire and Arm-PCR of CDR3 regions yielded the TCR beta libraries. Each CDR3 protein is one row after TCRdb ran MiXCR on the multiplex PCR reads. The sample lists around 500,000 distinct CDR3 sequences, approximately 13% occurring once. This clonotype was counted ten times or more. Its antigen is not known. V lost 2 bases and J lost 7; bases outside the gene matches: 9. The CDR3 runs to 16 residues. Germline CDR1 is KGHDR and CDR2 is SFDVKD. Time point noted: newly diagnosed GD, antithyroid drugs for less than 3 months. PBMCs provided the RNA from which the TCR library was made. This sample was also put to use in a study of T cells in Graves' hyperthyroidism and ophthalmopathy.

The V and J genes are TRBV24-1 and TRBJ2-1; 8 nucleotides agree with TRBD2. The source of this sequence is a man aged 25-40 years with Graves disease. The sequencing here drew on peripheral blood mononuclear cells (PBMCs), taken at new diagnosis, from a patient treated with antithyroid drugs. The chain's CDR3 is CATSDWTGTRRNEQFF. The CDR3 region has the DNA TGTGCCACCAGTGATTGGACCGGGACTAGGAGAAATGAGCAGTTCTTC.